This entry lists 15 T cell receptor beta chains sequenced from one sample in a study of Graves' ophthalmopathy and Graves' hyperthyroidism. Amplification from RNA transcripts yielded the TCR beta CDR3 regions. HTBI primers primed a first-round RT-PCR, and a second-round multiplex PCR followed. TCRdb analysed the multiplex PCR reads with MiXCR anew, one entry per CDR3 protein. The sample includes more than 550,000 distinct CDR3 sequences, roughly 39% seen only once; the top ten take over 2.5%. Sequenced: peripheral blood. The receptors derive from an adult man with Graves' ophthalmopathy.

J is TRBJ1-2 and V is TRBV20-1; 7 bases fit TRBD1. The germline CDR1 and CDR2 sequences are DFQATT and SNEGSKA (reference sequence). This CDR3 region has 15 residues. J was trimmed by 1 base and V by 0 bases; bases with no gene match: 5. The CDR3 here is CSAREGTDFNYGYTF. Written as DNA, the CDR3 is TGCAGTGCTAGAGAAGGGACAGATTTTAACTATGGCTACACCTTC.

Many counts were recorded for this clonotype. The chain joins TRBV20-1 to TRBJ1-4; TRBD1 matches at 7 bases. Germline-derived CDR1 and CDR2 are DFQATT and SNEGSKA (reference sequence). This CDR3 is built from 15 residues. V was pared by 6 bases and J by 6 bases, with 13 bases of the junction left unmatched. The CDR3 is CSAMIPGQTDEKLFF. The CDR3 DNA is TGCAGTGCGATGATCCCGGGACAGACAGATGAAAAACTGTTTTTT.

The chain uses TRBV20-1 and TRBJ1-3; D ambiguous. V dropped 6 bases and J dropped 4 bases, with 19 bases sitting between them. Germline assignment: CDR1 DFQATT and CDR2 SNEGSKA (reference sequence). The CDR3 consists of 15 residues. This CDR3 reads CSASPTIGIGNTIYF. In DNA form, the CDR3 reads TGCAGTGCCAGCCCGACCATAGGGATAGGAAACACCATATATTTT.

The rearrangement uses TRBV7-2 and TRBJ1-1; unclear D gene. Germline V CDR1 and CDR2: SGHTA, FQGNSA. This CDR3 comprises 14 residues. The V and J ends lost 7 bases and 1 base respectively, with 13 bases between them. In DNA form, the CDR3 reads TGTGCCAGCACTCTCAGGCTGGGGAACACTGAAGCTTTCTTT. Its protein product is CASTLRLGNTEAFF.

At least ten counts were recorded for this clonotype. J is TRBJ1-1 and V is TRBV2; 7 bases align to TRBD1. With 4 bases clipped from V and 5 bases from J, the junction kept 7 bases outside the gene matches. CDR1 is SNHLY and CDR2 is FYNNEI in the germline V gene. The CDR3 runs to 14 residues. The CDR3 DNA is TGTGCCAGCAGTGTCACAGGGGATGAGACTGAAGCTTTCTTT. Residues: CASSVTGDETEAFF.

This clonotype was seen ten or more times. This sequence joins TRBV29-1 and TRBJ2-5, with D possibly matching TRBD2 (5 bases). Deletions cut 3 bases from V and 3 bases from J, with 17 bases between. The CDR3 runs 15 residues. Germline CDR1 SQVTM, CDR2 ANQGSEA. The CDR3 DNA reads TGCAGCGTTGACAAACTGGGGAGAGACGAAGAGACCCAGTACTTC. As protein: CSVDKLGRDEETQYF.

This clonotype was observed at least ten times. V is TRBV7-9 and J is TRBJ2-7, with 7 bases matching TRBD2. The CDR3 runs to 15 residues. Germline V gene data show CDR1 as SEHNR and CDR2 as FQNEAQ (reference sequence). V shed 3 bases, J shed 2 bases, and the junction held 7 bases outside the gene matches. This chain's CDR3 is CASSLSGTGAYEQYF. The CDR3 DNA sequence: TGTGCCAGCAGCTTGAGCGGGACGGGGGCCTACGAGCAGTACTTC.

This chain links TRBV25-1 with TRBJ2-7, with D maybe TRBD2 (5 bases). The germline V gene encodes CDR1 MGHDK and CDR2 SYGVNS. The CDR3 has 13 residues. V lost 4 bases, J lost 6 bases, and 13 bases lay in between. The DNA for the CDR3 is TGTGCCAGCAGTGCTACCCAAGGGAGCGAGCAGTACTTC. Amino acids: CASSATQGSEQYF.

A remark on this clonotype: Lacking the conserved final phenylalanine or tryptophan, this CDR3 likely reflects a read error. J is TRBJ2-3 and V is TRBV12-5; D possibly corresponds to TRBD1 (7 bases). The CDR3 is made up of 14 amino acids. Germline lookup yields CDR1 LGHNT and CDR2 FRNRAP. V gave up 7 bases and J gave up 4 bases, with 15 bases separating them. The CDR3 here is CASAPTGTADTQYV. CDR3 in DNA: TGTGCTAGTGCCCCGACAGGGACTGCAGATACGCAGTATGTT.

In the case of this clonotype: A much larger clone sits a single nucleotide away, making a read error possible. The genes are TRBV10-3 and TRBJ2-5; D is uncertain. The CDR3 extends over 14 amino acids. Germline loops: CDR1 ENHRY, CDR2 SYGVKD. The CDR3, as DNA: TGTGCCAGCAGTTACGTTACAGCTCAAGAGGCCCAGTACTTC. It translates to CASSYVTAQEAQYF.

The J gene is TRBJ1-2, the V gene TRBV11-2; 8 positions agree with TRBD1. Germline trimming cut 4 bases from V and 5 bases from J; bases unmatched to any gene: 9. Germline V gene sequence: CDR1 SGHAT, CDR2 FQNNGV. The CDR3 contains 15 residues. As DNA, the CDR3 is TGTGCCAGCAGCTCCTCGACAGGGGCGGGTTATGGCTACACCTTC. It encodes CASSSSTGAGYGYTF. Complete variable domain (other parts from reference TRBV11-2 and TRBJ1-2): EAGVAQSPRYKIIEKRQSVAFWCNPISGHATLYWYQQILGQGPKLLIQFQNNGVVDDSQLPKDRFSAERLKGVDSTLKIQPAKLEDSAVYLCASSSSTGAGYGYTFGSGTRLTVV.

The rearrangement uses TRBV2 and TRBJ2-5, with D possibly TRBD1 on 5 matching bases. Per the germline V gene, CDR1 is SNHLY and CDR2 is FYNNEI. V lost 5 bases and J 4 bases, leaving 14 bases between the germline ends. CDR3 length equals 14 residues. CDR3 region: CASSLSQGSETQYF. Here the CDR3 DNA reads TGTGCCAGCAGTTTATCTCAGGGATCAGAGACCCAGTACTTC.

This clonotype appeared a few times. Here the CDR3 DNA reads TGTGCCAGTAGTATCTCACAGGGGTCCCTAAACACTGAAGCTTTCTTT. Amino acids: CASSISQGSLNTEAFF. The chain uses TRBV19 and TRBJ1-1; 7 bases agree with TRBD1. Unmatched junction bases numbered 9, after V lost 3 bases and J lost 2 bases. CDR1 is LNHDA, CDR2 SQIVND, per germline (reference sequence). The CDR3 runs to 16 residues.

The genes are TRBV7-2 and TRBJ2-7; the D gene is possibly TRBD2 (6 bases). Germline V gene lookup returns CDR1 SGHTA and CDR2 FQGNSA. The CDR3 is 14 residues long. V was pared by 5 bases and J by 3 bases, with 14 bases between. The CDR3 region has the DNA TGTGCCAGCAGCCCGGGCGGGACTGTCTACGAGCAGTACTTC. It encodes CASSPGGTVYEQYF.

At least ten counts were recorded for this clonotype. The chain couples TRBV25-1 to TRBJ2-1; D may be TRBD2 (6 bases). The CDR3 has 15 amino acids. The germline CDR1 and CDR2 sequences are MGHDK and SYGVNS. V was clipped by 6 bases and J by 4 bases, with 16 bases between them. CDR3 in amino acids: CASSLRTTLYNEQFF. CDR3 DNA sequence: TGTGCCAGCAGCCTTCGGACTACCCTATACAATGAGCAGTTCTTC.